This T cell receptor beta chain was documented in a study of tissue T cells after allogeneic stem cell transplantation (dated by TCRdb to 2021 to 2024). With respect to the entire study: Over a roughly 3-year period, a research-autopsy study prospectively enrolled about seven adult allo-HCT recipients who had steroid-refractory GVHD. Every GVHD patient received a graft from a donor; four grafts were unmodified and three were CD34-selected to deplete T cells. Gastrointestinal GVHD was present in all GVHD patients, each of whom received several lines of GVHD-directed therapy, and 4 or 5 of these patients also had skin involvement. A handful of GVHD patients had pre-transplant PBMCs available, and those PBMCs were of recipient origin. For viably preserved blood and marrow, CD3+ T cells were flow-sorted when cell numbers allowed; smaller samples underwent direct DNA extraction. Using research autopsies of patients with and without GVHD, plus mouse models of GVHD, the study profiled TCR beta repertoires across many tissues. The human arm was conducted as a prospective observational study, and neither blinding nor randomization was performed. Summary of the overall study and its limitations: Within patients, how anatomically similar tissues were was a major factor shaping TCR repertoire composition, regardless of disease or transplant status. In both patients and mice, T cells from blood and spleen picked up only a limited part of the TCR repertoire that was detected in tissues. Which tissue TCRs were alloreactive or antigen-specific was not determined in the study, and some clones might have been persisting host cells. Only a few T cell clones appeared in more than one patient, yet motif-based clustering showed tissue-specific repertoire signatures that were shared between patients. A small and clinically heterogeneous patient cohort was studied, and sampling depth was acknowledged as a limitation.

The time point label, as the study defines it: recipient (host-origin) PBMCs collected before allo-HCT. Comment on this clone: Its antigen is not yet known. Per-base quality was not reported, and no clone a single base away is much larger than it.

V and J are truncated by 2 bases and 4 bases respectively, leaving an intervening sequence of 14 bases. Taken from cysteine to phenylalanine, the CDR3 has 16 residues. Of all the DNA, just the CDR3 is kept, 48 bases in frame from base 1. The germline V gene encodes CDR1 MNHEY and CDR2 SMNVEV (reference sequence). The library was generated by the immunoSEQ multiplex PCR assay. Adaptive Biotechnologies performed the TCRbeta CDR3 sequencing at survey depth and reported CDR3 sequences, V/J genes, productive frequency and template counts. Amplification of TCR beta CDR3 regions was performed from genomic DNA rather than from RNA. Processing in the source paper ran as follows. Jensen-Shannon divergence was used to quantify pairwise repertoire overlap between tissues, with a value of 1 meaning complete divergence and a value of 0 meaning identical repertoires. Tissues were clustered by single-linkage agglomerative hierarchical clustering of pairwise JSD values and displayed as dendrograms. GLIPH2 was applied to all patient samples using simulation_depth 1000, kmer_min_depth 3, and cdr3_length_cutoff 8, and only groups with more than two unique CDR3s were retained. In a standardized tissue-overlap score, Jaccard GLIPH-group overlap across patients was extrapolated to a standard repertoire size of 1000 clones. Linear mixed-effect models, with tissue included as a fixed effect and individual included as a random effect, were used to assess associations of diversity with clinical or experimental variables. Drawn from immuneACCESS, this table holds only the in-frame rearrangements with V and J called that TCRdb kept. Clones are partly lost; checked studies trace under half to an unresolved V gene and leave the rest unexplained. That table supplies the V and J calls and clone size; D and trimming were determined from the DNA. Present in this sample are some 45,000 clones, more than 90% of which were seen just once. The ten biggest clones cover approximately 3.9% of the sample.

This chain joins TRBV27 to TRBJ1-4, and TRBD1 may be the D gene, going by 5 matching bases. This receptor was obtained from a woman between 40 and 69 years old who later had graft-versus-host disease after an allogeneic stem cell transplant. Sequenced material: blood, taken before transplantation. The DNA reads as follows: TGTGCCAGCAGTTTAATCTTTGTTGGGGGTAATGAAAAACTGTTTTTT. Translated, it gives CASSLIFVGGNEKLFF.